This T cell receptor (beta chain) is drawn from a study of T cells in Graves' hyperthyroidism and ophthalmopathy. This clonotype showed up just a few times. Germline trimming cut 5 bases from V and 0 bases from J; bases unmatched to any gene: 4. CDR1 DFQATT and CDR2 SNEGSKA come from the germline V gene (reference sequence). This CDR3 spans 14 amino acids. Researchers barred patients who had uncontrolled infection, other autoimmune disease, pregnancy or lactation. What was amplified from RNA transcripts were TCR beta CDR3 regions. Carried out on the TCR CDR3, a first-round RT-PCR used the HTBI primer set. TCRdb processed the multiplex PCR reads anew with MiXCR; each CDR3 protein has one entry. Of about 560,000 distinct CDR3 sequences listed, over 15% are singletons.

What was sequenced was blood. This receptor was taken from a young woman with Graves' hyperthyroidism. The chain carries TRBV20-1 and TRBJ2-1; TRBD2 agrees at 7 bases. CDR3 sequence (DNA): TGCAGTGCTCGGCGGGAGTACTCCTACAATGAGCAGTTCTTC. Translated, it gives CSARREYSYNEQFF.